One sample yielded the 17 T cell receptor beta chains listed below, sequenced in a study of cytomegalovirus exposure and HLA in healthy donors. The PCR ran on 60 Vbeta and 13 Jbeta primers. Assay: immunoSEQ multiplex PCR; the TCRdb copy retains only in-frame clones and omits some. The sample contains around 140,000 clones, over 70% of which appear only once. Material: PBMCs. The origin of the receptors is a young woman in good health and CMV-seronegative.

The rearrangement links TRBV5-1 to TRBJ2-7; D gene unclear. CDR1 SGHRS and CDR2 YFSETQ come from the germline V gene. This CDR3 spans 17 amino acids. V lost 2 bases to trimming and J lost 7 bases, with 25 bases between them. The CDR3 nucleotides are TGCGCCAGCAGCTTTAGTACTCCCCTCTCCCGCTCCCGTGAGCAGTACTTC. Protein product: CASSFSTPLSRSREQYF.

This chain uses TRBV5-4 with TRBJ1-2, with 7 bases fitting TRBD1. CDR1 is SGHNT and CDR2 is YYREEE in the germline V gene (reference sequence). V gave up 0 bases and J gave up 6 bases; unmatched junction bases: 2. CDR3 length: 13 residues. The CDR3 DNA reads TGTGCCAGCAGCTTGGGAGGGGGCGATGGCTACACCTTC. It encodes CASSLGGGDGYTF.

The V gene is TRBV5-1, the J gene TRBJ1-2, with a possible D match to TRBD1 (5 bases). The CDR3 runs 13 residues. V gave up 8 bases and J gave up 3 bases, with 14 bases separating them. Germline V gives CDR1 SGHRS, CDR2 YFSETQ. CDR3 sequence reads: CASSGGGDYGYTF. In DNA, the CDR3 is TGCGCCAGTTCGGGGGGGGGAGACTATGGCTACACCTTC.

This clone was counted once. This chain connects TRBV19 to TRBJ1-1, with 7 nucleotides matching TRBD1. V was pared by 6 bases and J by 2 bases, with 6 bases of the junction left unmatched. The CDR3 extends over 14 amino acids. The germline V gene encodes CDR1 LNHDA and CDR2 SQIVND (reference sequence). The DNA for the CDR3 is TGTGCCAGTAGGACGACAGGGCCCAACACTGAAGCTTTCTTT. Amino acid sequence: CASRTTGPNTEAFF.

The chain's CDR3 is CASSVTSASYEQYF. The CDR3 nucleotides are TGTGCCAGCAGTGTGACTAGCGCCTCCTACGAGCAGTACTTC. The rearrangement joins TRBV27 to TRBJ2-7; 8 bases are shared with TRBD2. The CDR3 runs 14 residues. The germline CDR1 and CDR2 sequences are MNHEY and SMNVEV (reference sequence). V trimming: 5 bases; J trimming: 0 bases; junction bases outside the gene matches: 3.

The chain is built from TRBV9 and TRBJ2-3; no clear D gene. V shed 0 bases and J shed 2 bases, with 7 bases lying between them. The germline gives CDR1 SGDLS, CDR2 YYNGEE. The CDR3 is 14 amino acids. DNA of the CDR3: TGTGCCAGCAGCGTAGCGCCTAACACAGATACGCAGTATTTT. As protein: CASSVAPNTDTQYF.

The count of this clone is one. The CDR3 protein is CASSLDGFSYEQYF. CDR3 nucleotides: TGCGCCAGCAGCTTGGATGGCTTCTCCTACGAGCAGTACTTC. The chain carries TRBV5-1 and TRBJ2-7, with no clear D. CDR1 is SGHRS and CDR2 is YFSETQ in the germline V gene. The V and J ends lost 0 bases and 0 bases respectively, with 7 bases between them. The CDR3 totals 14 residues.

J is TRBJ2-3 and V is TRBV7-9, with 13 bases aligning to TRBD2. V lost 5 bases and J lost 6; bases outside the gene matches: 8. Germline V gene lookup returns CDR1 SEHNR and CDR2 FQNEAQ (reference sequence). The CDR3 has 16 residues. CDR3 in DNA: TGTGCCAGCAGCGTAACACTAGCGGGAGGGCTCGATACGCAGTATTTT. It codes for CASSVTLAGGLDTQYF.

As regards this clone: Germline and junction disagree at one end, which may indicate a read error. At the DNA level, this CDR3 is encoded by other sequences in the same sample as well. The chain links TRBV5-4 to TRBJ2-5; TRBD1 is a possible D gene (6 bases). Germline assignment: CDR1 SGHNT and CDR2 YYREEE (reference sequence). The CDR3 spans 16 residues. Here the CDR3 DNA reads TGTGCCAGCAGCACCAGGGGCCGACAGCCCCAAGAGACCCAATACTTC. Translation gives CASSTRGRQPQETQYF.

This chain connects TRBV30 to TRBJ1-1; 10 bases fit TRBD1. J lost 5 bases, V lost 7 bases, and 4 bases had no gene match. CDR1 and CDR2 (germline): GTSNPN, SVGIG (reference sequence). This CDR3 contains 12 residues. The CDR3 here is CASRTGGTEAFF. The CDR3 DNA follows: TGTGCCTCCCGGACAGGGGGAACTGAAGCTTTCTTT.

CDR3 loop: CASSGHPNTEAFF. The DNA for the CDR3 is TGTGCCAGCAGTGGGCACCCGAACACTGAAGCTTTCTTT. The V call is TRBV25-1, the J call TRBJ1-1; D not certain. V lost 4 bases and J lost 1, with 7 bases in between. The CDR3 is 13 residues long. CDR1 is MGHDK, CDR2 SYGVNS, per germline. The whole variable domain, remainder taken from reference TRBV25-1 and TRBJ1-1, is EADIYQTPRYLVIGTGKKITLECSQTMGHDKMYWYQQDPGMELHLIHYSYGVNSTEKGDLSSESTVSRIRTEHFPLTLESARPSHTSQYLCASSGHPNTEAFFGQGTRLTVV.

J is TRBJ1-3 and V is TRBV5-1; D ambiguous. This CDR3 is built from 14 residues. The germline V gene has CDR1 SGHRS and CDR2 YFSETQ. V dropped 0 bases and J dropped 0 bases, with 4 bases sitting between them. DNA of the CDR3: TGCGCCAGCAGCTTGGGACACTCTGGAAACACCATATATTTT. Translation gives CASSLGHSGNTIYF.

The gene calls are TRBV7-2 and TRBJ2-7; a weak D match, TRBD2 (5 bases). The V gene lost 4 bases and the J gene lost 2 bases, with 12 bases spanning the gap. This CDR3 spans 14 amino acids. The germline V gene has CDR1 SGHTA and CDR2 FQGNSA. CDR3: CASSSAAEAYEQYF. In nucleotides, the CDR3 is TGTGCCAGCAGCTCAGCAGCGGAGGCCTACGAGCAGTACTTC.

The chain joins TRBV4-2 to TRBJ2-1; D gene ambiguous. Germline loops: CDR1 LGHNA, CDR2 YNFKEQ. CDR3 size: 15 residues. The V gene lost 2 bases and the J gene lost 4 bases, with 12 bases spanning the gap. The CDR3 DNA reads TGTGCCAGCAGCCAAAGCGAGATTCTTTACAATGAGCAGTTCTTC. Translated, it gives CASSQSEILYNEQFF.

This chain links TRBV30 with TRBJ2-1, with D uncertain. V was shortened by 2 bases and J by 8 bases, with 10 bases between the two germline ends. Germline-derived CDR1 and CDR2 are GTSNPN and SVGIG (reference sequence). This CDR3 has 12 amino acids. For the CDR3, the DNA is TGTGCCTGGAGTCCCTCCGAGGATGAGCAGTTCTTC. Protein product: CAWSPSEDEQFF.

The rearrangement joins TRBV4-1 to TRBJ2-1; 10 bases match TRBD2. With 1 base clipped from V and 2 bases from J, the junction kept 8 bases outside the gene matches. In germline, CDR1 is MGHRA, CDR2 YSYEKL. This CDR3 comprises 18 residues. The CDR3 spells CASSQVGLAGGAYNEQFF. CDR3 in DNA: TGCGCCAGCAGCCAAGTGGGGTTAGCGGGAGGAGCCTACAATGAGCAGTTCTTC.

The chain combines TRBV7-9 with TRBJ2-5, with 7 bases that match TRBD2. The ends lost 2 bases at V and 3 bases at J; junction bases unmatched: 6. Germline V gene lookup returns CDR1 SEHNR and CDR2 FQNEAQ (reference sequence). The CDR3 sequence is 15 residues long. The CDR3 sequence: CASSLIEGREETQYF. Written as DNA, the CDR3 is TGTGCCAGCAGCTTAATAGAGGGGAGGGAAGAGACCCAGTACTTC.